This T cell receptor (beta chain) is from a study of regulatory T cells in long-lasting Graves disease. Broader study findings: Persistent patients had a count of shared public clonotypes (more than 2,500) that exceeded that of new patients (almost 1,000).

Trimming removed 4 bases from V and 0 bases from J, with 7 bases in between. Germline V lookup: CDR1 MGHRA, CDR2 YSYEKL. The CDR3 is 15 amino acids. Comment on this clonotype: Its antigen is unknown.

This sample's time point: newly diagnosed GD, antithyroid drugs for less than 3 months. Extracted RNA from PBMCs served as the source of the TCR library. Patients came from an endocrinology department in Xi'an, China. Construction of TCR beta libraries relied on iRepertoire HTBI primers and on Arm-PCR targeting CDR3 regions. TCRdb re-called the multiplex PCR reads with MiXCR, one entry per CDR3 protein. The data show a few hundred thousand distinct CDR3 sequences, less than 15% seen once. The same data also went into a second study, on T cells in Graves' hyperthyroidism and ophthalmopathy. That paper adds: Stable hyperthyroidism: no ophthalmopathy progression over 18 months of follow-up.

The sample was peripheral blood mononuclear cells (PBMCs), taken at new diagnosis, from a patient treated with antithyroid drugs. The clonotype originates from a woman aged 45-59 years with Graves disease. The rearrangement links TRBV4-1 to TRBJ2-6, with unresolved D. The CDR3 sequence is CASSPYSSGANVLTF. Written as DNA, the CDR3 is TGCGCCAGCAGCCCTTATAGCTCTGGGGCCAACGTCCTGACTTTC.